This record looks at one T cell receptor (beta chain) sequence and its context. The data originate from a study of blood T cell repertoires in COVID-19. The CDR3 contains 16 residues. CDR1 is SGHRS, CDR2 YFSETQ, per germline. The V gene lost 4 bases and the J gene lost 3 bases, with 14 bases spanning the gap. The repertoire was sequenced with immunoSEQ multiplex PCR; TCRdb's copy has only in-frame clones and lacks some. The top ten clones hold approximately 3.5% of a sample with approximately 150,000 clones, about 86% of them seen once. The sequence derives from a man between 65 and 85 years old with acute or convalescent COVID-19. The sample consisted of peripheral blood. The chain carries TRBV5-1 and TRBJ1-6; D might be TRBD1 (5 bases). The CDR3 region has the DNA TGCGCCAGCAGCCGCGGGGACGGAGACTATAATTCACCCCTCCACTTT. Translated: CASSRGDGDYNSPLHF.